These 16 T cell receptor beta chains were all obtained from the same sample, sequenced in a study of beta chain features in type 1 diabetes. General study points: Among patients with Type 1 diabetes, TCRB CDR3s were moderately but significantly shorter in every one of the four CD4+ subsets.

All of the isolated RNA was reverse transcribed, so expressed TCRB transcripts were sequenced. Assay used: immunoSEQ multiplex PCR; TCRdb lists only in-frame clones, some missing. The repertoire holds hundreds of thousands of clones, around 15% seen once, with 0.04% in the top ten. What these receptors recognize is not known. Input material: naive CD4+ T cells from blood. The receptor source for this set is a man between 18 and 29 years old with type 1 diabetes.

This rearrangement joins TRBV28 to TRBJ1-2; D is perhaps TRBD1 (5 bases). The germline gives CDR1 MDHEN, CDR2 SYDVKM. This CDR3 contains 14 residues. The germline V and J ends were trimmed by 4 bases and 5 bases, with 14 bases remaining between them. CDR3 coding DNA: TGTGCCAGCAGTTCAGACAGTCGGGGTTATGGCTACACCTTC. This sequence encodes CASSSDSRGYGYTF.

This clone has more than one count but fewer than ten. The genes are TRBV4-3 and TRBJ1-2, with D perhaps matching TRBD1 (5 bases). This CDR3 contains 14 residues. The germline V gene has CDR1 LGHNA and CDR2 YSLEER. Deletions cut 0 bases from V and 4 bases from J, with 9 bases between. The CDR3 DNA reads TGCGCCAGCAGCCAAGATTTGGGGGGCTATGGCTACACCTTC. Protein sequence: CASSQDLGGYGYTF.

The sample holds a few counts of this clone. V is TRBV7-6 and J is TRBJ2-2; weak D call: TRBD1 (5 bases). The CDR3 covers 14 residues. V was trimmed by 5 bases and J by 0 bases, leaving 7 bases between them. The germline CDR1 and CDR2 sequences are SGHVS and FNYEAQ. The CDR3 DNA reads as TGTGCCAGCAGCGAGACAGCGAACACCGGGGAGCTGTTTTTT. This sequence encodes CASSETANTGELFF. The entire variable domain, with the rest obtained from reference TRBV7-6 and TRBJ2-2, is as follows: GAGVSQSPRYKVTKRGQDVALRCDPISGHVSLYWYRQALGQGPEFLTYFNYEAQQDKSGLPNDRFSAERPEGSISTLTIQRTEQRDSAMYRCASSETANTGELFFGEGSRLTVL.

This clone was seen more than once but under ten times. The J gene is TRBJ2-7, the V gene TRBV28, with TRBD2 as a possible D gene (6 bases). V was cut by 2 bases and J by 2 bases, with 13 bases left in between. Germline CDR1 reads MDHEN; CDR2 reads SYDVKM. The CDR3 totals 15 residues. The CDR3 bases are TGTGCCAGCAGTTTAACCAGACTAGACGCCTACGAGCAGTACTTC. Its protein product is CASSLTRLDAYEQYF.

In its sample, this clone was seen a few times. This chain joins TRBV21-1 and TRBJ1-1; the table's D call, TRBD1, was not checked against the DNA. TRBV21-1 is termed a pseudogene. CDR3 length equals 15 residues. DNA of the CDR3: TGTGCCAGCCGAAAAGGACAGGGGCAGCACACTGAAGCTTTCTTT. Its translation: CASRKGQGQHTEAFF.

As concerns this clone: This CDR3 is also generated by other DNA sequences in the sample. The V gene is TRBV7-9, the J gene TRBJ1-5; D is possibly TRBD1 (5 bases). The V end lost 5 bases, the J end lost 5 bases, and 10 bases lay between the germline ends. This CDR3 has 13 amino acids. From germline, CDR1 is SEHNR and CDR2 FQNEAQ (reference sequence). The CDR3 region has the DNA TGTGCCAGCAGCCTAAGGGGAGATCAGCCCCAGCATTTT. It codes for CASSLRGDQPQHF.

For this clone: The same CDR3 is also encoded by other DNA sequences in this sample. This chain uses TRBV6-5 with TRBJ2-7; D is uncertain. V lost 0 bases and J lost 0, with 6 bases in between. Germline CDR1 MNHEY, CDR2 SVGAGI. The CDR3 is 14 residues long. CDR3: CASSYSRSSYEQYF. The DNA of the CDR3 is TGTGCCAGCAGTTACTCCAGGAGCTCCTACGAGCAGTACTTC.

This clone was recorded a few times. The chain couples TRBV30 to TRBJ1-1; D not certain. The V and J ends lost 4 bases and 0 bases respectively, with 12 bases between them. CDR1 GTSNPN and CDR2 SVGIG come from the germline V gene (reference sequence). The CDR3 is 14 amino acids. For the CDR3, the DNA is TGTGCCTGGACCGACGGTGGGGTGAACACTGAAGCTTTCTTT. Translated: CAWTDGGVNTEAFF.

The V and J genes are TRBV4-2 and TRBJ1-4; D is possibly TRBD1 (5 bases). The CDR3 covers 16 residues. The ends were cut back, 2 bases at V and 1 base at J, with 11 bases in the middle. CDR1 and CDR2 from the germline V gene are LGHNA and YNFKEQ. DNA of the CDR3: TGTGCCAGCAGCCAAAATAAGGGGCAAACTAATGAAAAACTGTTTTTT. This sequence encodes CASSQNKGQTNEKLFF.

The chain recombines TRBV27 with TRBJ2-7, with 11 bases aligning to TRBD1. The CDR3 totals 15 residues. V lost 5 bases, J lost 3 bases, and 6 bases stayed unmatched. Germline V gives CDR1 MNHEY, CDR2 SMNVEV (reference sequence). CDR3 coding DNA: TGTGCCAGCAGTCCAACAGGGACAGGGGGCTACGAGCAGTACTTC. Translation: CASSPTGTGGYEQYF.

There are a few counts of this clone. The CDR3 DNA reads as TGTGCCAGTAGTGCCCCTAGGACTGAAGCTTTCTTT. Residues: CASSAPRTEAFF. V is TRBV19 and J is TRBJ1-1; D call uncertain. The length of the CDR3 is 12 residues. Per germline, CDR1 LNHDA and CDR2 SQIVND (reference sequence). Trimming removed 5 bases from V and 5 bases from J, with 9 bases in between.

The chain is built from TRBV28 and TRBJ1-1; 12 bases line up with TRBD1. The CDR3 loop spans 16 amino acids. V lost 7 bases to trimming and J lost 4 bases; unmatched junction nucleotides: 10. Germline V gene lookup returns CDR1 MDHEN and CDR2 SYDVKM. CDR3 in DNA: TGTGCCAGCACCGCCCTGGGACAGGGGGCGAGCACTGAAGCTTTCTTT. It translates to CASTALGQGASTEAFF. Using reference TRBV28 and TRBJ1-1 for the parts outside the CDR3, the full variable domain is DVKVTQSSRYLVKRTGEKVFLECVQDMDHENMFWYRQDPGLGLRLIYFSYDVKMKEKGDIPEGYSVSREKKERFSLILESASTNQTSMYLCASTALGQGASTEAFFGQGTRLTVV.

This clone has a handful of counts. This sequence joins TRBV5-4 and TRBJ2-3; D possibly corresponds to TRBD1 (6 bases). Germline V gene sequence: CDR1 SGHNT, CDR2 YYREEE (reference sequence). With 2 bases removed from V and 3 bases from J, the gap between germline ends came to 13 bases. The CDR3 sequence is 15 residues long. CDR3 region: CASSLGTGWTDTQYF. In nucleotides, the CDR3 is TGTGCCAGCAGCTTAGGAACAGGGTGGACAGATACGCAGTATTTT.

This clone has more than one count but fewer than ten. The V call is TRBV7-2, the J call TRBJ2-5; D might be TRBD1 (6 bases). The V and J ends lost 5 bases and 1 base respectively, with 17 bases between them. CDR1 and CDR2 from the germline V gene are SGHTA and FQGNSA. The CDR3 extends over 16 amino acids. The CDR3 nucleotides read TGTGCCAGCAGCGCAAGACAGGCCCCCGTCCAAGAGACCCAGTACTTC. Protein sequence: CASSARQAPVQETQYF.

The J gene is TRBJ1-6, the V gene TRBV4-3; TRBD1 matches 8 bases. V shed 2 bases and J 3 bases; nucleotides not matched to a gene: 3. The germline V gene encodes CDR1 LGHNA and CDR2 YSLEER. This CDR3 is built from 16 residues. CDR3 sequence: CASSQRTGNYNSPLHF. As DNA, the CDR3 is TGCGCCAGCAGCCAAAGGACAGGGAACTATAATTCACCCCTCCACTTT.

CDR3 coding DNA: TGTGCCAGCAGCTTAGCACTCGGGACATTCAATCAGCCCCAGCATTTT. This sequence encodes CASSLALGTFNQPQHF. The V and J genes are TRBV7-9 and TRBJ1-5; D is possibly TRBD1 (6 bases). CDR3 size: 16 residues. Per germline, CDR1 SEHNR and CDR2 FQNEAQ (reference sequence). The V end lost 0 bases, the J end lost 3 bases, and 12 bases lay between the germline ends.